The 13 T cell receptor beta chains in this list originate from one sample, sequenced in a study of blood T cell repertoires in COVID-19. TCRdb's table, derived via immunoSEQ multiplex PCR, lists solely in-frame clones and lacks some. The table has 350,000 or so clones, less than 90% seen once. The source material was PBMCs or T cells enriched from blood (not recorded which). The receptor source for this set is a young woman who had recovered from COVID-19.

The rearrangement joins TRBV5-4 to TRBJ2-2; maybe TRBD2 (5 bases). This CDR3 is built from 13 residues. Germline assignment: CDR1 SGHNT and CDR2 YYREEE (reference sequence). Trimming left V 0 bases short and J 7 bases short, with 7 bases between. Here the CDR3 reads CASSLVRGGELFF. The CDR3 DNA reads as TGTGCCAGCAGCTTGGTTCGGGGCGGGGAGCTGTTTTTT.

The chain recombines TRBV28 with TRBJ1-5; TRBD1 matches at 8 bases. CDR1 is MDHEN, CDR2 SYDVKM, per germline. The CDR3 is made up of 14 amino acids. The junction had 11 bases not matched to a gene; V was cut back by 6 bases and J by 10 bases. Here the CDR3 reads CASRPGQAPSPQHF. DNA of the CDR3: TGTGCCAGCAGGCCGGGACAGGCCCCCTCCCCCCAGCATTTT. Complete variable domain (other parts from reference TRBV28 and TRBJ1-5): DVKVTQSSRYLVKRTGEKVFLECVQDMDHENMFWYRQDPGLGLRLIYFSYDVKMKEKGDIPEGYSVSREKKERFSLILESASTNQTSMYLCASRPGQAPSPQHFGDGTRLSIL.

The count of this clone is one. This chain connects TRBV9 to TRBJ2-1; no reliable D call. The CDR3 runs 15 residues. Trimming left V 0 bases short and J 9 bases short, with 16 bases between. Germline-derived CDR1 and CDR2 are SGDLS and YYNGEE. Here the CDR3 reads CASSVEALTLGEQFF. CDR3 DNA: TGTGCCAGCAGCGTAGAAGCATTGACTTTAGGTGAGCAGTTCTTC.

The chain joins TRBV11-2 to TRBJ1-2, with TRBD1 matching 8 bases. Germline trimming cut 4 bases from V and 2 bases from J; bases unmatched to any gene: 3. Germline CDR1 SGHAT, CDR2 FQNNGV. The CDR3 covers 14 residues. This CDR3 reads CASSSGTGNYGYTF. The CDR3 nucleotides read TGTGCCAGCAGCTCCGGGACAGGCAACTATGGCTACACCTTC.

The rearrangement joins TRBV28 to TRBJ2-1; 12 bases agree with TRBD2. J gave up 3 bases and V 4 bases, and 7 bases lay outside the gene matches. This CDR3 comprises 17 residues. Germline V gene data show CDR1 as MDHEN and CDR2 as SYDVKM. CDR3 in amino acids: CASSSIRLAGVYNEQFF. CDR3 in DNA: TGTGCCAGCAGTTCCATTCGACTAGCGGGGGTCTACAATGAGCAGTTCTTC.

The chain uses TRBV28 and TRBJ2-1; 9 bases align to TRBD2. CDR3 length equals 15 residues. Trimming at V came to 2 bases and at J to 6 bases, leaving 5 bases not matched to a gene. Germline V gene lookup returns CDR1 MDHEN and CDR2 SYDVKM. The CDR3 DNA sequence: TGTGCCAGCAGTTTAGGAGTAGCGGGGGTCAATGAGCAGTTCTTC. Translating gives CASSLGVAGVNEQFF.

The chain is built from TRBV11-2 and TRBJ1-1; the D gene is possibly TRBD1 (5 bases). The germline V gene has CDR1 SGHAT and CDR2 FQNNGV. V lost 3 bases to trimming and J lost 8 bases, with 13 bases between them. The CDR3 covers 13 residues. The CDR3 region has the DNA TGTGCCAGCAGCTTTAGTTTCGGGGGGGAAGCTTTCTTT. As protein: CASSFSFGGEAFF.

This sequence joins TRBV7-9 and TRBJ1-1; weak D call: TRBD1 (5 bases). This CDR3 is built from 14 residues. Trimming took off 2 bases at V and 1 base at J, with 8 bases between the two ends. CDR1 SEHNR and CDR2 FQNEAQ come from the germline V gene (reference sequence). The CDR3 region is CASSLTRENTEAFF. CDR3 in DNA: TGTGCCAGCAGCTTAACCAGGGAGAACACTGAAGCTTTCTTT.

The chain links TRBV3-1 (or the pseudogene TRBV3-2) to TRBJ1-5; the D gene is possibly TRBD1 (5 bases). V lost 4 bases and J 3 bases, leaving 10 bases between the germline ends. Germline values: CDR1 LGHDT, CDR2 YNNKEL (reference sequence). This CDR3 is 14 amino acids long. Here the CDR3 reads CASSLTTDNQPQHF. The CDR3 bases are TGTGCCAGCAGCCTTACGACAGACAATCAGCCCCAGCATTTT.

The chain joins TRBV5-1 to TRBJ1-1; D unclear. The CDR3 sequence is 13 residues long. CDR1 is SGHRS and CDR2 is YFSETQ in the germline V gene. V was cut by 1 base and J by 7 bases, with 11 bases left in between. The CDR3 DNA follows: TGCGCCAGCAGCTTGAGGCCTCAGGATGAAGCTTTCTTT. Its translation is CASSLRPQDEAFF.

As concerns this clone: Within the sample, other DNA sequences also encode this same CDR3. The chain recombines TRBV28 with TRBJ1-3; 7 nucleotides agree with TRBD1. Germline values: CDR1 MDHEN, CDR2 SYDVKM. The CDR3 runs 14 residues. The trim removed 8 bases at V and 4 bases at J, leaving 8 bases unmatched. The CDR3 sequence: CASRPRQGGNTIYF. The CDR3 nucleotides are TGTGCCAGCCGCCCGCGACAGGGAGGAAACACCATATATTTT.

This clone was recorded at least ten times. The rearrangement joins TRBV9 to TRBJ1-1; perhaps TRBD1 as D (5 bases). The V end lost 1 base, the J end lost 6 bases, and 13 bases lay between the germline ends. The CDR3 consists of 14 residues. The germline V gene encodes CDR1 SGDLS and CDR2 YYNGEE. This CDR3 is CASSVSAGPAEAFF. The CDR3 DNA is TGTGCCAGCAGCGTATCGGCGGGGCCGGCTGAAGCTTTCTTT.

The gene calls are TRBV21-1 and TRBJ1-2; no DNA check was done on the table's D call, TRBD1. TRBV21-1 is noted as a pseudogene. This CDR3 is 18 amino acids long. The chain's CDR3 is CASSKARAGAYYNYGYTF. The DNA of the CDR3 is TGTGCCAGCAGCAAAGCGAGGGCAGGGGCGTACTATAACTATGGCTACACCTTC.